These T cell receptor beta chains were read from a single sample in a study of cytomegalovirus exposure and HLA in healthy donors. Clones were read by immunoSEQ multiplex PCR, and TCRdb kept only the in-frame ones, dropping some. The table has under 200,000 clones, roughly 80% seen once. What was sequenced was PBMCs. These TCRs come from a woman aged 30 to 39 in good health and CMV-seropositive. Each CDR3 is given with its conserved first and last residue. The D gene is left open where the match is weak. The size of a clone is reported for some rows only, either as once, few or many, or as a class for expanded clones.

V: TRBV2; J: TRBJ2-1; D: TRBD1; size: NA; DNA: TGTGCCAGCAGTGGGCAGGACAGGGGGGCCAACAATGAGCAGTTCTTC; CDR3: CASSGQDRGANNEQFF
V: TRBV4-3; J: TRBJ2-3; D: TRBD1; size: NA; DNA: TGCGCCAGCAGCCCGGGAATGGGGACAGCGAGCACAGATACGCAGTATTTT; CDR3: CASSPGMGTASTDTQYF
V: TRBV27; J: TRBJ2-3; D: NA; size: few; DNA: TGTGCCAGCAGTTCCCCCGGGTGGAGCACAGATACGCAGTATTTT; CDR3: CASSSPGWSTDTQYF
V: TRBV7-6; J: TRBJ1-4; D: TRBD1; size: NA; DNA: TGTGCCAGCAGCTTAGCTCGGACAGGGGAGGATGAAAAACTGTTTTTT; CDR3: CASSLARTGEDEKLFF
V: TRBV4-1; J: TRBJ2-2; D: NA; size: NA; DNA: TGCGCCAGCAGCCAAGAAGTTATGCGAACCGGGGAGCTGTTTTTT; CDR3: CASSQEVMRTGELFF
V: TRBV4-1; J: TRBJ2-1; D: TRBD2; size: NA; DNA: TGCGCCAGCAGCCACCTACTACTAGCGGGGGGGCGGAATGAGCAGTTCTTC; CDR3: CASSHLLLAGGRNEQFF
V: TRBV4-2; J: TRBJ1-3; D: TRBD1; size: few; DNA: TGTGCCAGCAGCCAAGATTTACAGGGGGCATTCTCTGGAAACACCATATATTTT; CDR3: CASSQDLQGAFSGNTIYF
V: TRBV19; J: TRBJ1-2; D: NA; size: NA; DNA: TGTGCCAGTGGAACAGGGAGGGGGATAGTATATGGCTACACCTTC; CDR3: CASGTGRGIVYGYTF
V: TRBV9; J: TRBJ2-2; D: TRBD2; size: few; DNA: TGTGCCAGCAGCGTAGGTCTAGCGGGGTCTGCCACCGGGGAGCTGTTTTTT; CDR3: CASSVGLAGSATGELFF
V: TRBV4-1; J: TRBJ2-7; D: NA; size: few; DNA: TGCGCCAGCAGCCATTTAACAGGATCCGCCTACGAGCAGTACTTC; CDR3: CASSHLTGSAYEQYF
V: TRBV6-5; J: TRBJ1-4; D: NA; size: NA; DNA: TGTGCCAGCAGCCCCGGGGGAGGAGAAAAACTGTTTTTT; CDR3: CASSPGGGEKLFF
V: TRBV30; J: TRBJ1-5; D: TRBD1; size: NA; DNA: TGTGCCTGGAGCGCAGGGGGCGCGGGGCAGCCCCAGCATTTT; CDR3: CAWSAGGAGQPQHF
V: TRBV5-6; J: TRBJ2-1; D: TRBD1; size: once; DNA: TGTGCCAGCAGCCATGGGGACAGGGGGGGGTTTTGGTCGGCTAAGGAGCAGTTCTTC; CDR3: CASSHGDRGGFWSAKEQFF
V: TRBV27; J: TRBJ1-1; D: NA; size: NA; DNA: TGTGCCAGCAGTTCCCGGGATTGGTCACGACTCGGGGGGACTGAAGCTTTCTTT; CDR3: CASSSRDWSRLGGTEAFF
V: TRBV4-3; J: TRBJ2-7; D: TRBD2; size: NA; DNA: TGCGCCAGCAGCCAGTACCCGGGACTAAACTACGAGCAGTACTTC; CDR3: CASSQYPGLNYEQYF
V: TRBV7-7; J: TRBJ2-3; D: TRBD1; size: NA; DNA: TGTGCCAGCAGCTGGGGACAGGGGAAGGATACGCAGTATTTT; CDR3: CASSWGQGKDTQYF
V: TRBV29-1; J: TRBJ1-1; D: NA; size: NA; DNA: TGTAGCGACTATCGGGGTACTGAAGCTTTCTTT; CDR3: CSDYRGTEAFF
V: TRBV7-2; J: TRBJ2-7; D: NA; size: NA; DNA: TGTGCCAGCACCCTTGGACAAGACTACGAGCAGTACTTC; CDR3: CASTLGQDYEQYF
V: TRBV19; J: TRBJ1-6; D: NA; size: NA; DNA: TGTGCCAGTAGTATAGCATTTGGGGGCGATTCACCCCTCCACTTT; CDR3: CASSIAFGGDSPLHF
V: TRBV7-6; J: TRBJ2-3; D: TRBD1; size: NA; DNA: TGTGCCAGCAGCTTAGAGAGGGACAGGGAGTTCACAGATACGCAGTATTTT; CDR3: CASSLERDREFTDTQYF
V: TRBV7-9; J: TRBJ2-7; D: TRBD2; size: NA; DNA: TGTGCCAGCAGCCAACCGGGACTAGCCTACTACGAGCAGTACTTC; CDR3: CASSQPGLAYYEQYF
V: TRBV29-1; J: TRBJ2-7; D: NA; size: few; DNA: TGCAGCGTTGCGGCTAGCTCCTACGAGCAGTACTTC; CDR3: CSVAASSYEQYF
V: TRBV7-2; J: TRBJ2-7; D: NA; size: few; DNA: TGTGCCAGCAGCTTTAGAAACGAGCAGTACTTC; CDR3: CASSFRNEQYF
V: TRBV19; J: TRBJ1-1; D: TRBD1; size: NA; DNA: TGTGCCAGTAGTCCTAGGGGGACAGGAGGGTACACTGAAGCTTTCTTT; CDR3: CASSPRGTGGYTEAFF
V: TRBV18; J: TRBJ1-1; D: NA; size: NA; DNA: TGTGCCAGCTCGCCCAACAGGGCATTCAACACTGAAGCTTTCTTT; CDR3: CASSPNRAFNTEAFF
V: TRBV4-2; J: TRBJ1-5; D: NA; size: once; DNA: TGTGCCAGCAGCCAAGAGTACCAGGGGTATCAGCCCCAGCATTTT; CDR3: CASSQEYQGYQPQHF
V: TRBV11-2; J: TRBJ2-2; D: TRBD1; size: NA; DNA: TGTGCCAGCAGCTTGGGACAGGGGAACACCGGGGAGCTGTTTTTT; CDR3: CASSLGQGNTGELFF
V: TRBV2; J: TRBJ2-5; D: NA; size: few; DNA: TGTGGCAGCAAGCTGCTAGCTCAAGAGACCCAGTACTTC; CDR3: CGSKLLAQETQYF
V: TRBV10-3; J: TRBJ2-3; D: TRBD2; size: NA; DNA: TGTGCCATCACCGGACTAGACACAGATACGCAGTATTTT; CDR3: CAITGLDTDTQYF
V: TRBV25-1; J: TRBJ2-1; D: NA; size: few; DNA: TGTGCCAGCAGTGCCCTGGACACCGTCGGTTACAATGAGCAGTTCTTC; CDR3: CASSALDTVGYNEQFF
V: TRBV13; J: TRBJ1-5; D: TRBD1; size: NA; DNA: TGTGCCAGCAGCTTTCCGGACAGGGCGGAACGGCAGCCCCAGCATTTT; CDR3: CASSFPDRAERQPQHF
V: TRBV9; J: TRBJ2-3; D: TRBD2; size: NA; DNA: TGTGCCAGCAGCAAAGGACTAGCGGGGGCAGATACGCAGTATTTT; CDR3: CASSKGLAGADTQYF